The T cell receptor (beta chain) under discussion was sequenced for a study of T cell repertoires in cytomegalovirus infection. Study background: Based on public TCR beta signatures, there were indications of CMV infection and of a matching HLA type. Study conclusions and caveats: The cumulative frequency of public TCR beta families identified carriers of CMV plus the relevant HLA. Within the response measured ex vivo, HLA-C-restricted CMV-specific TCR beta clonotypes were dominant.

In regard to this clonotype: The target antigen is unknown.

Trimming took 1 base from V and 1 from J, leaving 4 bases between them. CDR3 length: 13 residues. From germline, CDR1 is SNHLY and CDR2 FYNNEI. TCRdb recomputed calls from the reads with MiXCR, one row per CDR3 protein. The sample carries 200,000 to 300,000 distinct CDR3 sequences, roughly 13% recorded once. The chain uses TRBV2 and TRBJ1-1; D gene uncertain. This TCR derives from a human donor in good health (CMV status not recorded). Some clones in this sample may be carry-over from other donors' samples. Sequencing was carried out using PBMCs. The CDR3 protein is CASSEVGNTEAFF. The CDR3 DNA sequence: TGTGCCAGCAGTGAAGTGGGGAACACTGAAGCTTTCTTT.